This T cell receptor (beta chain) was sequenced during a study of blood T cell repertoires in COVID-19. As for the study in general: Samples taken during acute and convalescent COVID-19 were collected in the United States, Italy and Spain.

Original data processing: For nucleated cells, counts were estimated from reference gene primer amplification. Profiled with immunoSEQ multiplex PCR; TCRdb holds only in-frame clones, not every one. The DNA gave D and trimming, while V, J and clone size come from that table. There are around 190,000 clones in the sample; roughly 80% occur only once, and roughly 11% lies in the top ten. The CDR3 sequence is 15 residues long. The V gene lost 5 bases and the J gene lost 0 bases, with 13 bases spanning the gap. CDR1 is SEHNR and CDR2 is FQNEAQ in the germline V gene (reference sequence). Seattle cases were enrolled at active infection and followed longitudinally.

The chain employs TRBV7-9 and TRBJ1-1; possible D gene TRBD1, 6 bases. Sequencing was carried out using peripheral blood. The origin of this receptor is a woman in her thirties or forties with COVID-19, enrolled during active disease. The CDR3 reads CASSTQGTVNTEAFF. The DNA of the CDR3 is TGTGCCAGCAGCACCCAGGGGACGGTGAACACTGAAGCTTTCTTT.